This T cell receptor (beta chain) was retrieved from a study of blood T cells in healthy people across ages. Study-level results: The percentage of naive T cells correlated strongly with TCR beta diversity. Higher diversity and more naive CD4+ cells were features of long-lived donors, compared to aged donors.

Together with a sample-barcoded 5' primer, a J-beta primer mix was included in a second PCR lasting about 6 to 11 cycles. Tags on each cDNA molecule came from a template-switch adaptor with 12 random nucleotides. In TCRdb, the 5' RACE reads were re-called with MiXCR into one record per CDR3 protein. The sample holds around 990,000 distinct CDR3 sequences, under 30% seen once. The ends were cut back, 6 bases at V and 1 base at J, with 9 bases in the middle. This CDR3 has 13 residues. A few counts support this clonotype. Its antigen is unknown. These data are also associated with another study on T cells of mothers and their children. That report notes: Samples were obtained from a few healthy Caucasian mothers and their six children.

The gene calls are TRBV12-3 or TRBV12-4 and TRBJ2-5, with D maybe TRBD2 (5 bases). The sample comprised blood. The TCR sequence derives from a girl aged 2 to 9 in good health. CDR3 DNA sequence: TGTGCCAGCAGAACGGACTTCCAAGAGACCCAGTACTTC. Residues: CASRTDFQETQYF.